The 7 T cell receptor beta chains in this list originate from one sample, sequenced in a study of shared clonotypes between healthy human individuals. Profiled with immunoSEQ multiplex PCR; TCRdb holds only in-frame clones, not every one. The sample yields around 1 million clones, over 60% seen once. The sequenced sample consisted of memory CD4+ T cells sorted from blood. Described subset: CD45RA-negative fraction. The origin of the receptors is a man aged 18 to 35 in good health.

The V gene is TRBV9, the J gene TRBJ2-1, with D hard to call. Germline CDR1 is SGDLS and CDR2 is YYNGEE. V was cut by 0 bases and J by 0 bases, with 7 bases left in between. The CDR3 has 15 amino acids. The CDR3 loop reads CASSVVDGSYNEQFF. As DNA, the CDR3 is TGTGCCAGCAGCGTAGTGGATGGCTCCTACAATGAGCAGTTCTTC.

The V and J genes are TRBV6-5 and TRBJ2-5, with D unclear. V lost 8 bases and J 2 bases, leaving 9 bases between the germline ends. The germline V gene encodes CDR1 MNHEY and CDR2 SVGAGI. This CDR3 is built from 12 residues. CDR3: CASGPVQETQYF. CDR3 DNA: TGTGCCAGCGGCCCCGTTCAAGAGACCCAGTACTTC.

This chain connects TRBV7-2 to TRBJ2-1; the match to TRBD2 covers 9 bases. With 10 bases clipped from V and 8 bases from J, the junction kept 9 bases outside the gene matches. This CDR3 has 13 residues. Germline loops: CDR1 SGHTA, CDR2 FQGNSA. CDR3 sequence reads: CANARGGAYEQFF. CDR3 coding DNA: TGTGCCAACGCGCGGGGGGGAGCATATGAGCAGTTCTTC.

This clone was observed a handful of times. V usage is TRBV10-3 and J usage is TRBJ2-7; the D gene is possibly TRBD2 (5 bases). Looked up from germline, CDR1 is ENHRY and CDR2 is SYGVKD. V shed 10 bases and J shed 3 bases, with 10 bases lying between them. The CDR3 sequence is 11 residues long. The CDR3 loop is CATGGFYEQYF. DNA for the CDR3: TGTGCCACTGGAGGATTCTACGAGCAGTACTTC.

This clone was found once. The V and J genes are TRBV13 and TRBJ2-7; 10 nucleotides match TRBD2. The CDR3 covers 16 residues. Germline V gives CDR1 PRHDT, CDR2 FYEKMQ (reference sequence). The J segment lost 1 base and the V segment lost 2 bases, leaving 5 bases of the junction unmatched. For the CDR3, the DNA is TGTGCCAGCAGCTTAAGTCTAGCGGGAGTGTCCTACGAGCAGTACTTC. Protein product: CASSLSLAGVSYEQYF.

This clone has a handful of counts. The V gene is TRBV19, the J gene TRBJ1-1; 12 nucleotides align to TRBD1. The CDR3 has 17 residues. CDR1 and CDR2 (germline): LNHDA, SQIVND (reference sequence). The V and J ends lost 4 bases and 0 bases, in that order; junction bases with no gene match: 6. The CDR3 sequence is CASSTRDRGRVNTEAFF. In DNA form, the CDR3 reads TGTGCCAGTAGTACTCGGGACAGGGGGCGCGTGAACACTGAAGCTTTCTTT. Full variable domain (missing parts from reference TRBV19 and TRBJ1-1): DGGITQSPKYLFRKEGQNVTLSCEQNLNHDAMYWYRQDPGQGLRLIYYSQIVNDFQKGDIAEGYSVSREKKESFPLTVTSAQKNPTAFYLCASSTRDRGRVNTEAFFGQGTRLTVV.

The chain has TRBV4-2 and TRBJ1-2; D possibly corresponds to TRBD1 (5 bases). Germline V CDR1 and CDR2: LGHNA, YNFKEQ. There are 14 residues in the CDR3. The V gene lost 4 bases and the J gene lost 3 bases, with 12 bases spanning the gap. The chain's CDR3 is CASSRAGTDYGYTF. In DNA form, the CDR3 reads TGTGCCAGCAGCCGGGCGGGGACGGACTATGGCTACACCTTC.